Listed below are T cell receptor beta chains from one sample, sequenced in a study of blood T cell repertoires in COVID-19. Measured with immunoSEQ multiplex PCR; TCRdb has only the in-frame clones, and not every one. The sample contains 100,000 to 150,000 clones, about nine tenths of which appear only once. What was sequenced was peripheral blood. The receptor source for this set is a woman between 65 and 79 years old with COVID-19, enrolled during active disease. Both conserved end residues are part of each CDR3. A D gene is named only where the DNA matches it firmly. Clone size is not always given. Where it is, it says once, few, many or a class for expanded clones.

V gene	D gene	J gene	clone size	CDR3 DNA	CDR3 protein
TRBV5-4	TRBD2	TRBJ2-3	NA	TGTGCCAGCAGCCCGCTAGCGGGGGGGAGCACAGATACGCAGTATTTT	CASSPLAGGSTDTQYF
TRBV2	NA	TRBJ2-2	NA	TGTGCCAGCAGGGGGAGCGGGTTTAACACCGGGGAGCTGTTTTTT	CASRGSGFNTGELFF
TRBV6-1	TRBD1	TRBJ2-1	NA	TGTGCCAGCAGTGATAGGACAGGCTACAATGAGCAGTTCTTC	CASSDRTGYNEQFF
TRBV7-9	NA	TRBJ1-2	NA	TGTGCCAGCAGCTTAAGCAGGGAGGACTATGGCTACACCTTC	CASSLSREDYGYTF
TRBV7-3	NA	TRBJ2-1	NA	TGTGCCAGCAGCTTAGGCGCTAGCGCCTACAATGAGCAGTTCTTC	CASSLGASAYNEQFF
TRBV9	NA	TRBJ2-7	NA	TGTGCCAGCAGCGTTCGTTTCGAGTCCTACGAGCAGTACTTC	CASSVRFESYEQYF
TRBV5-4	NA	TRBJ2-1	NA	TGTGCCAGCAGCGAGTTTCAGGGGTCCTACAATGAGCAGTTCTTC	CASSEFQGSYNEQFF
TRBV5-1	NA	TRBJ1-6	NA	TGCGCCAGCAGCTTGGTCGGGGGTTCGGATTCACCCCTCCACTTT	CASSLVGGSDSPLHF
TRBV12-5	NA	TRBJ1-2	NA	TGTGCTAGTGGTTTTCGACAGAGCGATACATTGAACTATGGCTACACCTTC	CASGFRQSDTLNYGYTF
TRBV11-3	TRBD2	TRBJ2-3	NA	TGTGCCAGCAGCGGTAGCGGGGGAGCTAGCACAGATACGCAGTATTTT	CASSGSGGASTDTQYF
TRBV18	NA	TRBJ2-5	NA	TGTGCCAGCTCACCCCCCGAACGGTCTTCGCAAGAGACCCAGTACTTC	CASSPPERSSQETQYF
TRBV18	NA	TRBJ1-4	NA	TGTGCCAGCTCAGACGTTGCGGGATTGAGTGAAAAACTGTTTTTT	CASSDVAGLSEKLFF
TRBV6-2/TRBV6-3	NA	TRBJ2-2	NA	TGTGCCAGCAGCCTCTCCCGGGGGACCGGGGAGCTGTTTTTT	CASSLSRGTGELFF
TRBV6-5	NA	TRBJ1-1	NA	TGTGCCAGCAGTTCAGGGTTTAGGAACACTGAAGCTTTCTTT	CASSSGFRNTEAFF
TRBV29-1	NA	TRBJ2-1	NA	TGCAGCGTCTCAAACAGGGGGGGTTACAATGAGCAGTTCTTC	CSVSNRGGYNEQFF
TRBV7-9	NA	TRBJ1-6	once	TGTGCCAGCAGCGGATGGACTCCCTCTTCACCCCTCCACTTT	CASSGWTPSSPLHF
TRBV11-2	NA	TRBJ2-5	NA	TGTGCCAGCAGCAGACAGGTCCGAGAGACCCAGTACTTC	CASSRQVRETQYF
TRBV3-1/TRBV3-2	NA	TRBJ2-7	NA	TGTGCCAGCAGCCTGACAGGCCCCGAGCAGTACTTC	CASSLTGPEQYF
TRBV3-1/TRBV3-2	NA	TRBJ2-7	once	TGTGCCAGCAGCCAAGAAAACAGCTACGAGCAGTACTTC	CASSQENSYEQYF
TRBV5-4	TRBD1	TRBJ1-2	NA	TGTGCCAGCAGCCGACAGGGGGCCGATAACTATGGCTACACCTTC	CASSRQGADNYGYTF
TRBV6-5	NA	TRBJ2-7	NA	TGTGCCAGCAGTTACTCGAGAAGGGGTAGGCAGTACTTC	CASSYSRRGRQYF
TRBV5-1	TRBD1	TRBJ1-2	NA	TGCGCCAGCAGCCCTACCGGACAGGGTGGTGGCTACACCTTC	CASSPTGQGGGYTF
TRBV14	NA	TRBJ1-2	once	TGTGCCAGCAGCCAAGGCAGGGCTGACTATGGCTACACCTTC	CASSQGRADYGYTF
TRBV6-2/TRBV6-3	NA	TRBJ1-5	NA	TGTGCCAGCAGTTACTTGGGGGGTAGTCAGCCCCAGCATTTT	CASSYLGGSQPQHF
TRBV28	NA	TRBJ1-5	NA	TGTGCCAGCAGTTTAGGGAGTCGGACCCAGCATTTT	CASSLGSRTQHF